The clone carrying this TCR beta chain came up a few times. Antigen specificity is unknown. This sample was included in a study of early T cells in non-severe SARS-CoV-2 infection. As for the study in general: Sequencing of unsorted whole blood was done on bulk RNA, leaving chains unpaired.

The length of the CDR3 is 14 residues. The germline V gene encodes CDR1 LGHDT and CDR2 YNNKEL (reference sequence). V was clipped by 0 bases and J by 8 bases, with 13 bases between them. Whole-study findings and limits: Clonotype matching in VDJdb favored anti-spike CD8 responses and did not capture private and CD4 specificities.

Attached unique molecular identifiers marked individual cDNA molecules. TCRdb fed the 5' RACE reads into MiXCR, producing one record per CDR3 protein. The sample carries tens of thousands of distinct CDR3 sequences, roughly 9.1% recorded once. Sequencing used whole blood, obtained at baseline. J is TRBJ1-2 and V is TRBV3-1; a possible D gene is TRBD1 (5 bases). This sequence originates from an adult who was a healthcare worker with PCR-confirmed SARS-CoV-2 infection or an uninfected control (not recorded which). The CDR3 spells CASSQDLGRRGYTF. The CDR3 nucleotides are TGTGCCAGCAGCCAAGATTTGGGGCGTCGAGGCTACACCTTC.